The 20 T cell receptor beta chains presented below share a single source sample, sequenced in a study of response to subunit inactivated influenza vaccine. Via MiXCR, TCRdb re-called the RT-PCR reads, giving one row per CDR3 protein. The table has approximately 250,000 distinct CDR3 sequences, 9% to 15% seen once. The specimen was non-naive T cells sorted from PBMCs, collected roughly 2 weeks before vaccination. These receptors were taken from a man between 45 and 60 years old who received an inactivated influenza vaccine.

The V call is TRBV9, the J call TRBJ2-5, with D unclear. Germline-derived CDR1 and CDR2 are SGDLS and YYNGEE. The CDR3 has 16 amino acids. The germline V and J ends were trimmed by 0 bases and 1 base, with 13 bases remaining between them. The CDR3 reads CASSVDLHSPQETQYF. DNA for the CDR3: TGTGCCAGCAGCGTAGACCTCCACAGTCCCCAAGAGACCCAGTACTTC.

This clonotype was seen at least ten times. J is TRBJ2-7 and V is TRBV4-2, with a weak D call TRBD2 (7 bases). CDR1 is LGHNA, CDR2 YNFKEQ, per germline. Trimming left V 0 bases short and J 1 base short, with 19 bases between. The CDR3 is 18 residues long. The CDR3 region has the DNA TGTGCCAGCAGCCAAGAACGGTTGAGGGGGGGTAGGTCCTACGAGCAGTACTTC. The encoded protein is CASSQERLRGGRSYEQYF.

This clonotype was recorded at least ten times. The chain employs TRBV14 and TRBJ2-2, with 7 bases aligning to TRBD1. V trimming: 2 bases; J trimming: 4 bases; junction bases outside the gene matches: 7. The CDR3 sequence is 16 residues long. Looked up from germline, CDR1 is SGHDN and CDR2 is FVKESK. As DNA, the CDR3 is TGTGCCAGCAGCCAAACAGGGGTATTTGGCACCGGGGAGCTGTTTTTT. Translated, it gives CASSQTGVFGTGELFF.

The J gene is TRBJ2-2, the V gene TRBV2; TRBD1 matches 8 bases. The germline V gene has CDR1 SNHLY and CDR2 FYNNEI. V lost 6 bases and J lost 5; bases outside the gene matches: 11. The CDR3 contains 16 residues. The CDR3 region is CASRPNTGGRTGELFF. CDR3 in DNA: TGTGCCAGCAGACCTAACACAGGGGGTAGGACCGGGGAGCTGTTTTTT.

This clonotype has at least ten counts. V and J are TRBV20-1 and TRBJ2-7; 9 nucleotides align to TRBD1. CDR1 and CDR2 from the germline V gene are DFQATT and SNEGSKA (reference sequence). The trim removed 0 bases at V and 4 bases at J, leaving 7 bases unmatched. The CDR3 totals 15 residues. CDR3 sequence reads: CSARDSRTGVYEQYF. In DNA, the CDR3 is TGCAGTGCTAGAGATTCCCGGACAGGGGTTTACGAGCAGTACTTC.

The genes are TRBV30 and TRBJ2-1; D is possibly TRBD1 or TRBD2 (5 bases each). Germline CDR1 is GTSNPN and CDR2 is SVGIG (reference sequence). Trimming removed 0 bases at V and 10 bases at J, with 13 bases between. This CDR3 is 13 amino acids long. In DNA form, the CDR3 reads TGTGCCTGGAGTGTACTCTTCGGGGCGGAGCAGTTCTTC. It yields the protein CAWSVLFGAEQFF.

This clonotype was recorded many times. The chain uses TRBV2 and TRBJ1-2; the match to TRBD1 covers 9 bases. The germline V gene encodes CDR1 SNHLY and CDR2 FYNNEI. J lost 5 bases, V lost 5 bases, and 9 bases had no gene match. This CDR3 is built from 15 residues. The CDR3 region has the DNA TGTGCCAGCAGTAAGGACAGGGGATCGGGGTATGGCTACACCTTC. Amino acid sequence: CASSKDRGSGYGYTF.

This clonotype was seen at least ten times. This chain connects TRBV29-1 to TRBJ2-5; a weak D match, TRBD2 (6 bases). Germline assignment: CDR1 SQVTM and CDR2 ANQGSEA. CDR3 size: 15 residues. V lost 6 bases to trimming and J lost 5 bases, with 22 bases between them. The CDR3 nucleotides read TGCAGCGTCCGCGGGGTTTTGGGGTTTACGGAGACCCAGTACTTC. This codes for CSVRGVLGFTETQYF.

This clonotype was observed a handful of times. The V call is TRBV4-3, the J call TRBJ1-1; D is possibly TRBD1 (5 bases). Germline V gene data show CDR1 as LGHNA and CDR2 as YSLEER. V lost 2 bases and J 5 bases, leaving 18 bases between the germline ends. This CDR3 has 16 amino acids. CDR3 in amino acids: CASSQNRFFWRTEAFF. CDR3 nucleotides: TGCGCCAGCAGCCAAAACAGGTTTTTTTGGAGGACTGAAGCTTTCTTT.

This clonotype has at least ten counts. The rearrangement links TRBV29-1 to TRBJ2-4, with D perhaps being TRBD1 or TRBD2 (5 bases each). The V end lost 6 bases, the J end lost 3 bases, and 21 bases lay between the germline ends. The CDR3 extends over 16 amino acids. CDR1 SQVTM and CDR2 ANQGSEA come from the germline V gene. The CDR3 sequence is CSVPGFGAGGKNIQYF. CDR3 bases: TGCAGCGTCCCCGGATTCGGGGCCGGTGGCAAAAACATTCAGTACTTC.

The chain carries TRBV15 and TRBJ2-1; 8 bases match TRBD1. In germline, CDR1 is LNHNV, CDR2 YYDKDF (reference sequence). The CDR3 runs to 14 residues. The trim removed 6 bases at V and 9 bases at J, leaving 10 bases unmatched. CDR3 in DNA: TGTGCCACCAGTGGCGGGACAGGATTTGGTGAGCAGTTCTTC. This gives the protein CATSGGTGFGEQFF. Full variable domain (remainder filled in from reference TRBV15 and TRBJ2-1): DAMVIQNPRYQVTQFGKPVTLSCSQTLNHNVMYWYQQKSSQAPKLLFHYYDKDFNNEADTPDNFQSRRPNTSFCFLDIRSPGLGDTAMYLCATSGGTGFGEQFFGPGTRLTVL.

V is TRBV20-1 and J is TRBJ2-7; D is unclear. The CDR3 sequence is 12 residues long. Trimming cost V 1 base and J 2 bases, with 6 bases left between them. Germline V lookup: CDR1 DFQATT, CDR2 SNEGSKA (reference sequence). The CDR3 loop reads CSARVPAYEQYF. CDR3 nucleotide sequence: TGCAGTGCTAGAGTCCCGGCCTACGAGCAGTACTTC.

The V call is TRBV4-2, the J call TRBJ1-6; 8 bases are shared with TRBD1. CDR1 and CDR2 from the germline V gene are LGHNA and YNFKEQ. There are 14 residues in the CDR3. Trimming removed 3 bases from V and 10 bases from J; junction bases left unmatched: 5. In DNA, the CDR3 is TGTGCCAGCAGCCAGACAGGGGTTGGATCACCCCTCCACTTT. Its protein product is CASSQTGVGSPLHF.

Many counts were recorded for this clonotype. The CDR3 DNA reads as TGCAGCGTTGAAGGTCGAGCGACTTACAATGAGCAGTTCTTC. This sequence encodes CSVEGRATYNEQFF. This chain uses TRBV29-1 with TRBJ2-1, with D unresolved. The CDR3 sequence is 14 residues long. CDR1 and CDR2 from the germline V gene are SQVTM and ANQGSEA. V was pared by 1 base and J by 4 bases, with 11 bases between.

The rearrangement joins TRBV6-5 to TRBJ2-3; D is unresolved. V was cut by 0 bases and J by 6 bases, with 13 bases left in between. Germline values: CDR1 MNHEY, CDR2 SVGAGI. This CDR3 is 15 amino acids long. The CDR3 region is CASSYSKGPADTQYF. CDR3 in DNA: TGTGCCAGCAGTTACTCGAAAGGTCCTGCCGATACGCAGTATTTT.

The chain links TRBV2 to TRBJ2-1; 11 bases line up with TRBD2. V lost 6 bases, J lost 5 bases, and 6 bases stayed unmatched. Germline-derived CDR1 and CDR2 are SNHLY and FYNNEI. The CDR3 is made up of 15 amino acids. The CDR3 nucleotides read TGTGCCAGCAGGGGGACTAGCGGTAATAACAATGAGCAGTTCTTC. It codes for CASRGTSGNNNEQFF.

Many counts were recorded for this clonotype. The chain links TRBV4-2 to TRBJ2-1; D is unclear. This CDR3 has 17 amino acids. Germline CDR1 and CDR2: LGHNA and YNFKEQ. Deletions cut 5 bases from V and 0 bases from J, with 17 bases between. CDR3 sequence (DNA): TGTGCCAGCAGCAGATTGGAGCCGAAGAGCTCCTACAATGAGCAGTTCTTC. Amino acid sequence: CASSRLEPKSSYNEQFF.

This clonotype was counted between two and nine times. The chain joins TRBV7-2 to TRBJ1-1; no clear D gene. Per the germline V gene, CDR1 is SGHTA and CDR2 is FQGNSA. V lost 3 bases and J 8 bases, leaving 13 bases between the germline ends. The CDR3 loop spans 13 amino acids. The CDR3 protein is CASSLTRPGEAFF. CDR3 in DNA: TGTGCCAGCAGCTTGACAAGGCCGGGGGAAGCTTTCTTT.

This clonotype turned up a few times. This sequence joins TRBV9 and TRBJ2-3, with TRBD1 as a possible D gene (5 bases). With 0 bases removed from V and 2 bases from J, the gap between germline ends came to 10 bases. Germline V gene lookup returns CDR1 SGDLS and CDR2 YYNGEE. This CDR3 spans 15 amino acids. The CDR3 spells CASSVGVGATDTQYF. In DNA, the CDR3 is TGTGCCAGCAGCGTAGGAGTTGGGGCCACAGATACGCAGTATTTT.

This clonotype was picked up many times. The chain is built from TRBV5-1 and TRBJ1-2, with D perhaps TRBD1 (6 bases). V lost 7 bases and J 6 bases, leaving 13 bases between the germline ends. The CDR3 loop spans 12 amino acids. Germline V lookup: CDR1 SGHRS, CDR2 YFSETQ. CDR3 protein: CASAQDSHGYTF. DNA for the CDR3: TGCGCCAGCGCACAGGACAGCCATGGCTACACCTTC.